This entry is about one T cell receptor (beta chain). The data originate from a study of T cell changes during pregnancy in multiple sclerosis. CDR3 length: 14 residues. CDR1 and CDR2 (germline): SGHNT, YYREEE (reference sequence). V lost 2 bases and J lost 2; bases outside the gene matches: 0. Using immunoSEQ multiplex PCR, the repertoire was profiled, and TCRdb retains in-frame clones only, with some absent. The sample shows more than 95,000 clones, 92% of them seen only once. The specimen comprised peripheral blood, sampled after pregnancy. The origin of this receptor is a female donor with multiple sclerosis, enrolled in a pregnancy study. The V and J genes are TRBV5-4 and TRBJ2-5; 10 bases align to TRBD2. The CDR3 coding sequence is TGTGCCAGCAGCTTAGCGGGGGGGCAAGAGACCCAGTACTTC. It specifies CASSLAGGQETQYF. The variable domain in full, with the rest retrieved from reference TRBV5-4 and TRBJ2-5, is ETGVTQSPTHLIKTRGQQVTLRCSSQSGHNTVSWYQQALGQGPQFIFQYYREEENGRGNFPPRFSGLQFPNYSSELNVNALELDDSALYLCASSLAGGQETQYFGPGTRLLVL.